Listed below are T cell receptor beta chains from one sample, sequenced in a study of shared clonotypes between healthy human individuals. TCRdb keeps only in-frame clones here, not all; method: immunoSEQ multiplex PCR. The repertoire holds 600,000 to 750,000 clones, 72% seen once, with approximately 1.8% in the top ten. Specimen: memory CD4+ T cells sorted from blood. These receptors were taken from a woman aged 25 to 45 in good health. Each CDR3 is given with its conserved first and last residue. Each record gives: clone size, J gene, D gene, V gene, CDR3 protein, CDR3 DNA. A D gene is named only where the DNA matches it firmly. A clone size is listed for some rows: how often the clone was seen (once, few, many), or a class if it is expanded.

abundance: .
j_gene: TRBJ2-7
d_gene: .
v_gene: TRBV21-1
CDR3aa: CASSEEGTSGSHEQYF
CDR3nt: TGTGCCAGCAGCGAAGAAGGGACTAGCGGGAGTCACGAGCAGTACTTC

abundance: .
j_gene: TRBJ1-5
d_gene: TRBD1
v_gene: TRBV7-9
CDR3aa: CASSLLQGAQHF
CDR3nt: TGTGCCAGCAGCTTGTTACAGGGGGCCCAGCATTTT

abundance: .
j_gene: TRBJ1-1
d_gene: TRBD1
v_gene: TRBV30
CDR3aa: CAWRTGPNTEAFF
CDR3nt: TGTGCCTGGAGGACAGGGCCGAACACTGAAGCTTTCTTT

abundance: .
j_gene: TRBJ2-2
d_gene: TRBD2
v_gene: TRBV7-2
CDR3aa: CASSLLAGDWYGELFF
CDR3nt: TGTGCCAGCAGCCTACTAGCGGGAGATTGGTACGGGGAGCTGTTTTTT

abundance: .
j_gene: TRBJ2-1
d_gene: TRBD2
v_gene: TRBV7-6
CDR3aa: CASSASGNEQFF
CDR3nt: TGTGCCAGCAGCGCTAGCGGGAATGAGCAGTTCTTC

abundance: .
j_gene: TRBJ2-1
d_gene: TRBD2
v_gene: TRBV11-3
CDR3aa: CASSFGLAGNHEQFF
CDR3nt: TGTGCCAGCAGCTTTGGACTAGCGGGAAATCATGAGCAGTTCTTC

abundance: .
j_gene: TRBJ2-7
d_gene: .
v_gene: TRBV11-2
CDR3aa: CASSLGVLLSYEQYF
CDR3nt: TGTGCCAGCAGCCTAGGGGTCCTCCTCTCCTACGAGCAGTACTTC

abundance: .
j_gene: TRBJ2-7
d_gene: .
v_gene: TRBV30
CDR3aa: CAWSSSTYEQYF
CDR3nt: TGTGCCTGGAGTAGTAGTACCTACGAGCAGTACTTC

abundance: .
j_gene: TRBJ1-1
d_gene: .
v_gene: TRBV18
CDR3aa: CASSPSRDEAFF
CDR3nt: TGTGCCAGCTCACCTAGCAGGGATGAAGCTTTCTTT

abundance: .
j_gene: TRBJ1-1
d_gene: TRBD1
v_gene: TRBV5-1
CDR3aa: CASSLSRGFAEAFF
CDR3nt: TGCGCCAGCAGCTTAAGCAGGGGGTTCGCTGAAGCTTTCTTT

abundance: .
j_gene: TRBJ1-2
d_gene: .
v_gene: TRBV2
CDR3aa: CASSQDPPTGAYGYTF
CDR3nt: TGTGCCAGCAGTCAAGATCCTCCGACAGGAGCTTATGGCTACACCTTC

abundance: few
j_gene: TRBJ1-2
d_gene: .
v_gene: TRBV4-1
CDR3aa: CASSQDTQGGHSGYTF
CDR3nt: TGCGCCAGCAGCCAAGATACACAGGGTGGGCACTCTGGCTACACCTTC

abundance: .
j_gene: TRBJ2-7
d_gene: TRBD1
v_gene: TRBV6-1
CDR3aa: CASRGTGAYEQYF
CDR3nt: TGTGCCAGCAGGGGGACAGGGGCCTACGAGCAGTACTTC

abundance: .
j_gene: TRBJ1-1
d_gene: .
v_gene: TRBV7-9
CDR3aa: CASRDGDTEAFF
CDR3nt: TGTGCCAGCAGGGATGGGGACACTGAAGCTTTCTTT

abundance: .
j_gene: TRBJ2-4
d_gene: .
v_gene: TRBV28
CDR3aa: CASRGVSTSKNIQYF
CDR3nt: TGTGCCAGCAGAGGAGTCAGCACTAGCAAAAACATTCAGTACTTC

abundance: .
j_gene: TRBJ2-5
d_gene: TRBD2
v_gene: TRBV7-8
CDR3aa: CASSSTTSGTTYDF
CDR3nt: TGTGCCAGCAGCTCAACCACTAGCGGGACCACTTATGACTTC

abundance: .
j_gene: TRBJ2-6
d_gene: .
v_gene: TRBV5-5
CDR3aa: CASSLERLSGANVLTF
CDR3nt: TGTGCCAGCAGCTTGGAACGGCTCTCTGGGGCCAACGTCCTGACTTTC

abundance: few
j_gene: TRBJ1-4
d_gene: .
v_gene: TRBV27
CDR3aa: CASRPMIATNEKLFF
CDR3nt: TGTGCCAGCAGGCCGATGATAGCAACTAATGAAAAACTGTTTTTT

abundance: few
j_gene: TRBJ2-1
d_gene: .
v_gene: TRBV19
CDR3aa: CASHPNQGVGYNEQFF
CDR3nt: TGTGCCAGTCACCCTAATCAGGGTGTCGGCTACAATGAGCAGTTCTTC

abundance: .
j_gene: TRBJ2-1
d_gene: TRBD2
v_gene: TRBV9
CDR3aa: CASSASYGLAGSSYNEQFF
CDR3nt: TGTGCCAGCAGCGCTTCATACGGACTAGCGGGTTCATCCTACAATGAGCAGTTCTTC

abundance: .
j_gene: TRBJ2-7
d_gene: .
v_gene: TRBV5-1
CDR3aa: CASRFRTATYEQYF
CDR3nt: TGCGCCAGCAGATTTCGGACAGCCACCTACGAGCAGTACTTC

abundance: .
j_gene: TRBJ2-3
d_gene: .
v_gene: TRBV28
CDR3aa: CASSQIGISTDTQYF
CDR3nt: TGTGCCAGCAGTCAAATAGGGATCAGCACAGATACGCAGTATTTT

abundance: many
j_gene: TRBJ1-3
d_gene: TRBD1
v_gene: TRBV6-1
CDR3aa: CASEGAMGNTIYF
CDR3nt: TGTGCCAGCGAGGGGGCGATGGGAAACACCATATATTTT

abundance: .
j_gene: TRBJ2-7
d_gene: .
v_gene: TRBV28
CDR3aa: CASSAPGGVSPEQYF
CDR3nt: TGTGCCAGCAGTGCTCCAGGCGGGGTGTCTCCCGAGCAGTACTTC

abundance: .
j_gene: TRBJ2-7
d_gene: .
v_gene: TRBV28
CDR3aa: CASSGWGVEGEQYF
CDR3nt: TGTGCCAGCAGCGGCTGGGGAGTTGAGGGGGAGCAGTACTTC

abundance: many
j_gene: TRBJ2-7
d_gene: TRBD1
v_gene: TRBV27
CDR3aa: CASSFGDRAKQYF
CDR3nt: TGTGCCAGCAGTTTTGGGGACAGGGCAAAGCAGTACTTC

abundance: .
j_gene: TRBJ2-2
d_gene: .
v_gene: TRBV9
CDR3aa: CASSVLDQATGELFF
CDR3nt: TGTGCCAGCAGCGTACTGGACCAGGCAACCGGGGAGCTGTTTTTT

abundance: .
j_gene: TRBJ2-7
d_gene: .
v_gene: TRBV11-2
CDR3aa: CASSLDSLLEQYF
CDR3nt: TGTGCCAGCAGCTTAGATTCTTTGCTGGAGCAGTACTTC

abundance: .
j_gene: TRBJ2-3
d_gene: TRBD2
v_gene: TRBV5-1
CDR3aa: CASSYTPELAGGPNTQYF
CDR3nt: TGCGCCAGCAGCTATACCCCAGAACTAGCGGGAGGGCCAAATACGCAGTATTTT

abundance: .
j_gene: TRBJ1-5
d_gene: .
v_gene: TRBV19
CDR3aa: CASSSPAGVRQPQHF
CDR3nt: TGTGCCAGTAGTTCGCCGGCAGGGGTCCGTCAGCCCCAGCATTTT

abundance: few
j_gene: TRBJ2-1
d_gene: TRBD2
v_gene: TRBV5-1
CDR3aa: CASSTTAGYNEQFF
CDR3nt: TGCGCCAGCAGTACCACAGCGGGGTACAATGAGCAGTTCTTC

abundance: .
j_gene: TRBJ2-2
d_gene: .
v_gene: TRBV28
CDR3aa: CASSLRTGELFF
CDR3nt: TGTGCCAGCAGTTTGAGGACCGGGGAGCTGTTTTTT

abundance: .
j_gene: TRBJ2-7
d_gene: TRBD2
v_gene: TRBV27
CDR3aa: CASSLGTSDYEQYF
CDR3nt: TGTGCCAGCAGTTTAGGGACTAGCGACTACGAGCAGTACTTC

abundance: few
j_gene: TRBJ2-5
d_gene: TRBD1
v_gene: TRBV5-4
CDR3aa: CASSAGQGMGETQYF
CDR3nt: TGTGCCAGCAGTGCTGGACAGGGGATGGGGGAGACCCAGTACTTC

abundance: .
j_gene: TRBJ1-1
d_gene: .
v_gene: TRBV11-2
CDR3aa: CASSIEATGNTEAFF
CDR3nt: TGTGCCAGCAGCATCGAGGCCACAGGGAACACTGAAGCTTTCTTT

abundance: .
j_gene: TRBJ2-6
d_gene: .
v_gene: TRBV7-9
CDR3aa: CASSSDGSGANVLTF
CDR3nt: TGTGCCAGCAGCTCAGACGGCTCTGGGGCCAACGTCCTGACTTTC

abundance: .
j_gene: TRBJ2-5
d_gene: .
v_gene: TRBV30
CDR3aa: CAWSVNRREETQYF
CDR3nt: TGTGCCTGGAGTGTAAACAGGAGGGAGGAGACCCAGTACTTC

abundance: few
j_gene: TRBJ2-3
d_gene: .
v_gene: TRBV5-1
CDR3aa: CASSFRELTDTQYF
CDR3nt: TGCGCCAGCAGCTTCCGAGAATTAACAGATACGCAGTATTTT

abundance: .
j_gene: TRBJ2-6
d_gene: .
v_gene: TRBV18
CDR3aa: CASSPPQTGANVLTF
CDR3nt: TGTGCCAGCTCACCACCCCAGACAGGGGCCAACGTCCTGACTTTC

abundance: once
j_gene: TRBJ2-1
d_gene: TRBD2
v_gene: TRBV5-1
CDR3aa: CASSYRAGGMNEQFF
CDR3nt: TGCGCCAGCAGCTATAGAGCGGGAGGAATGAATGAGCAGTTCTTC

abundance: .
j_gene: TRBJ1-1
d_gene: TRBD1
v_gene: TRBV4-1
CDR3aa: CASSQDSGTGRNTEAFF
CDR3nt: TGCGCCAGCAGCCAGGACTCCGGGACAGGGAGGAACACTGAAGCTTTCTTT

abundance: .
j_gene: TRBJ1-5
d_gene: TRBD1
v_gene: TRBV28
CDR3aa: CASSGRGTGSKQPQHF
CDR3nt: TGTGCCAGCAGCGGTAGGGGGACAGGGTCCAAGCAGCCCCAGCATTTT

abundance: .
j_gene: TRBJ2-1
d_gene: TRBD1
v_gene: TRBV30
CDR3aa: CAWSSGQDNEQFF
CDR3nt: TGTGCCTGGAGTTCGGGACAGGACAATGAGCAGTTCTTC